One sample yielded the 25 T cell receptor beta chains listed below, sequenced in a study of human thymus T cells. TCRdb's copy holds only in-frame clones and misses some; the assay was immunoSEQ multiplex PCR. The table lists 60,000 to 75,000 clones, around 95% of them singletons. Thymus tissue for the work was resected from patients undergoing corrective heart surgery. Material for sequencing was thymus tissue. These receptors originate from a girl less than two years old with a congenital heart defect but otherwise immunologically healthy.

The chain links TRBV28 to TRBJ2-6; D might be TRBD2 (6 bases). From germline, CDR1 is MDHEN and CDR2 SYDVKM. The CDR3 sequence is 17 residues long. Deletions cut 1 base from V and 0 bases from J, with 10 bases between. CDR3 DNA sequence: TGTGCCAGCAGTTTATATCCGGGGGTCTCTGGGGCCAACGTCCTGACTTTC. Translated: CASSLYPGVSGANVLTF. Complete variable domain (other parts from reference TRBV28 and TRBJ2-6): DVKVTQSSRYLVKRTGEKVFLECVQDMDHENMFWYRQDPGLGLRLIYFSYDVKMKEKGDIPEGYSVSREKKERFSLILESASTNQTSMYLCASSLYPGVSGANVLTFGAGSRLTVL.

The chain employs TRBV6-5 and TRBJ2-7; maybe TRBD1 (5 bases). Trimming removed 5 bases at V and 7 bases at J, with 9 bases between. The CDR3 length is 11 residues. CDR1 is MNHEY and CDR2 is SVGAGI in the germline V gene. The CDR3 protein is CASSVQGEQYF. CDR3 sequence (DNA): TGTGCCAGCAGTGTTCAGGGAGAGCAGTACTTC.

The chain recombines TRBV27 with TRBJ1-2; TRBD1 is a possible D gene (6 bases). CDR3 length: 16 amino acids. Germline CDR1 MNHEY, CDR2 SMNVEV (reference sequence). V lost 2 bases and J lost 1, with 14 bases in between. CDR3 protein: CASSLNWGRGNYGYTF. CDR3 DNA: TGTGCCAGCAGTTTAAATTGGGGGCGAGGTAACTATGGCTACACCTTC.

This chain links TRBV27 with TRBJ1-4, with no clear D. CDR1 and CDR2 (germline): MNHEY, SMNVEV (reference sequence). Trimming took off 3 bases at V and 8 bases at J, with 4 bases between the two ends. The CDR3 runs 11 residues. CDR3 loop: CASSLGEKLFF. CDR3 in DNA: TGTGCCAGCAGTTTGGGAGAAAAACTGTTTTTT.

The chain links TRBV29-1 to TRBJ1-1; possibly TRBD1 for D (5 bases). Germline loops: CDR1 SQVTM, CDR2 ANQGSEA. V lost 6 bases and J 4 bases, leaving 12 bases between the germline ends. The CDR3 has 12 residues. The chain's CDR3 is CSVRGVGTEAFF. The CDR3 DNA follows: TGCAGCGTCCGGGGGGTCGGCACTGAAGCTTTCTTT.

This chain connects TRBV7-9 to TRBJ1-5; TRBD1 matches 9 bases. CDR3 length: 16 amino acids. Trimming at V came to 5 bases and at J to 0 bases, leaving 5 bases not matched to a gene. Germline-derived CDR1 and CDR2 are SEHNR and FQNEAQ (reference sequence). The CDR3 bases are TGTGCCAGCAGCACACGGACAGGGGTTAGCAATCAGCCCCAGCATTTT. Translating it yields CASSTRTGVSNQPQHF.

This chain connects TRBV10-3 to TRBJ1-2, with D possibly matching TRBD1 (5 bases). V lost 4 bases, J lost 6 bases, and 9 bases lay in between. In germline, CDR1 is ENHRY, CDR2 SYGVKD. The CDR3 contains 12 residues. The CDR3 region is CAISGPGHGYTF. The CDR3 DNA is TGTGCCATCAGTGGCCCGGGGCATGGCTACACCTTC.

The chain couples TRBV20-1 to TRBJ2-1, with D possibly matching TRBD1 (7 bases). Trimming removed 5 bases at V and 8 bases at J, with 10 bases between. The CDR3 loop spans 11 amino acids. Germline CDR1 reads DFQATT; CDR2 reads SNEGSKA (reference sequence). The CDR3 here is CSASRGDEQFF. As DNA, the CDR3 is TGCAGTGCTTCCAGGGGGGATGAGCAGTTCTTC.

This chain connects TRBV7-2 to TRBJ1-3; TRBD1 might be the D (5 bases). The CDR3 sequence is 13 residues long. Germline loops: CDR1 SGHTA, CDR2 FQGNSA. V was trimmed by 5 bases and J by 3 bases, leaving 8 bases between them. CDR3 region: CASSRDRGNTIYF. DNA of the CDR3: TGTGCCAGCAGCCGGGACCGTGGAAACACCATATATTTT.

The CDR3 protein is CSVPIRTGGADEQYF. CDR3 DNA: TGCAGCGTGCCCATCCGAACGGGAGGGGCCGACGAGCAGTACTTC. J is TRBJ2-7 and V is TRBV29-1; 8 nucleotides match TRBD2. Trimming at V came to 6 bases and at J to 5 bases, leaving 15 bases not matched to a gene. CDR3 size: 15 residues. CDR1 SQVTM and CDR2 ANQGSEA come from the germline V gene.

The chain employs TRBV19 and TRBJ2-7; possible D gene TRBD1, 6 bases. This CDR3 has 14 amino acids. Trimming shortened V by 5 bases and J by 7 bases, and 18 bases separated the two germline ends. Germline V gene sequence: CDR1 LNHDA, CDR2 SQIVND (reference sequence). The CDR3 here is CASSGRGPLSEQYF. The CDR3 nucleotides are TGTGCCAGTAGTGGCAGGGGCCCTTTGTCTGAGCAGTACTTC.

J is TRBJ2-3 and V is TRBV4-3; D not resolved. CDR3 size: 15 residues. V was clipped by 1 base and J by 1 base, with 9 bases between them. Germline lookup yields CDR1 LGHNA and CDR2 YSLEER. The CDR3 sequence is CASSQAGWGTDTQYF. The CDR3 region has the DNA TGCGCCAGCAGCCAAGCCGGATGGGGCACAGATACGCAGTATTTT.

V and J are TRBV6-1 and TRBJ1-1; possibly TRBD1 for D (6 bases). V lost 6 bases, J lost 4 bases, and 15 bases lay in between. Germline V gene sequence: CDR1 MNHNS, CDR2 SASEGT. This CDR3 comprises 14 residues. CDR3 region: CASRDRRGSTEAFF. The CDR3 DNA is TGTGCCAGCAGGGACAGACGGGGCAGCACTGAAGCTTTCTTT.

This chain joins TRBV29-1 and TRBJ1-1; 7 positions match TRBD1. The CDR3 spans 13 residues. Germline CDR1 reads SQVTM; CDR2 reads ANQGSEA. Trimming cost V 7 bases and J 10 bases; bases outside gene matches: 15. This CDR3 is CSARQGGEYAAFF. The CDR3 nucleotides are TGCAGCGCCCGACAGGGTGGGGAATATGCAGCTTTCTTT.

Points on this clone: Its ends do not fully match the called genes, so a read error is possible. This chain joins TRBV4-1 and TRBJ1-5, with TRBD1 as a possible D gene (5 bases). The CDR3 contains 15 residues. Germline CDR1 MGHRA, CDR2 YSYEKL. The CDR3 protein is CASSEDGTDDQPQHF. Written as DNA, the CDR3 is TGCGCCAGCAGCGAAGACGGGACGGATGATCAGCCCCAGCATTTT.

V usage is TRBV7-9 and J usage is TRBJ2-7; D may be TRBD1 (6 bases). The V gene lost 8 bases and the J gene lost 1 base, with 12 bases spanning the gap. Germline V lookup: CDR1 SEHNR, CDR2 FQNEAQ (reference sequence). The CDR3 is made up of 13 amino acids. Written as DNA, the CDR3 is TGTGCCAGCCGCCCAGGACAGTCCTACGAGCAGTACTTC. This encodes CASRPGQSYEQYF.

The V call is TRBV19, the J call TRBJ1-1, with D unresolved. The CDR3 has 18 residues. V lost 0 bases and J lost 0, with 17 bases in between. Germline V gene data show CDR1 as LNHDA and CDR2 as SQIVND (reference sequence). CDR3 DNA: TGTGCCAGTAGTATAGATCTTCAGCGAGGTCCCATGAACACTGAAGCTTTCTTT. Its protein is CASSIDLQRGPMNTEAFF.

CDR3: CASSARLAGDPYEQYF. The CDR3, as DNA: TGTGCCAGCAGCGCCCGTCTAGCGGGGGACCCGTACGAGCAGTACTTC. The V gene is TRBV7-9, the J gene TRBJ2-7; 10 bases line up with TRBD2. Looked up from germline, CDR1 is SEHNR and CDR2 is FQNEAQ (reference sequence). This CDR3 comprises 16 residues. J was trimmed by 4 bases and V by 5 bases; bases with no gene match: 11.

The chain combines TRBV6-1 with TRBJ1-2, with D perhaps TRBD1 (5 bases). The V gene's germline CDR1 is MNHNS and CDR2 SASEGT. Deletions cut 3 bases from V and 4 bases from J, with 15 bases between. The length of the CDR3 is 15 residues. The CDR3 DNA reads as TGTGCCAGCAGTGACAGGGCTGCGCCGAGCTATGGCTACACCTTC. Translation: CASSDRAAPSYGYTF.

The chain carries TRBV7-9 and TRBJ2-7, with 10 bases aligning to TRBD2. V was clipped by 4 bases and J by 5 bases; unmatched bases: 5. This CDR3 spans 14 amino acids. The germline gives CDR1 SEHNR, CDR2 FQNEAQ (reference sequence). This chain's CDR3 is CASSYSSGGNEQYF. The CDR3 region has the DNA TGTGCCAGCAGCTATTCTAGCGGGGGCAACGAGCAGTACTTC.

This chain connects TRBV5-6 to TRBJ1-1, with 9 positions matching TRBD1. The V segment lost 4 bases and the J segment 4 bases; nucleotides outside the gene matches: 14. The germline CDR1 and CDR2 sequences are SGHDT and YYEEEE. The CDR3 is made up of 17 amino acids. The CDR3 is CASSPGQGWEGSTEAFF. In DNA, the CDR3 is TGTGCCAGCAGCCCGGGACAGGGCTGGGAGGGGAGCACTGAAGCTTTCTTT. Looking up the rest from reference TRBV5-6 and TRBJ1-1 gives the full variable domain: DAGVTQSPTHLIKTRGQQVTLRCSPKSGHDTVSWYQQALGQGPQFIFQYYEEEERQRGNFPDRFSGHQFPNYSSELNVNALLLGDSALYLCASSPGQGWEGSTEAFFGQGTRLTVV.

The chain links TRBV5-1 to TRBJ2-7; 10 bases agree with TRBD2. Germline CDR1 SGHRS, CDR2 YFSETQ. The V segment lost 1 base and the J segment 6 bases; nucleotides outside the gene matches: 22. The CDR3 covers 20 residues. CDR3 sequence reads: CASSLTRPLTSGPNLGEQYF. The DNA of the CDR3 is TGCGCCAGCAGCTTGACCCGGCCCCTGACTAGCGGGCCCAACCTAGGCGAGCAGTACTTC.

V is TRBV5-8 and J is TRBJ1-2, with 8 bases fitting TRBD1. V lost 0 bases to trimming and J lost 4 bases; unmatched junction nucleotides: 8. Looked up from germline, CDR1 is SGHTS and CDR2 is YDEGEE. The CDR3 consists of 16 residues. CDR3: CASSLGGRDRTYGYTF. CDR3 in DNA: TGTGCCAGCAGCTTGGGGGGCCGGGACAGGACCTATGGCTACACCTTC. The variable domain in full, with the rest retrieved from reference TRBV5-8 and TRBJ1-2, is EAGVTQSPTHLIKTRGQQATLRCSPISGHTSVYWYQQALGLGLQFLLWYDEGEERNRGNFPPRFSGRQFPNYSSELNVNALELEDSALYLCASSLGGRDRTYGYTFGSGTRLTVV.

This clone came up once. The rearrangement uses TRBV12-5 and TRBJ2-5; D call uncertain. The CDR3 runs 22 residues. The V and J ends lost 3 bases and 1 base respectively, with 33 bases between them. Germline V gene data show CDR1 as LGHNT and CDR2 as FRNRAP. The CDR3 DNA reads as TGTGCTAGTGGTTTATTCGCCCCGCCGGACGGTGAAGCCCAAGCCTGCCAAGAGACCCAGTACTTC. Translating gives CASGLFAPPDGEAQACQETQYF. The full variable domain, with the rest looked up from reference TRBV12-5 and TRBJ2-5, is DARVTQTPRHKVTEMGQEVTMRCQPILGHNTVFWYRQTMMQGLELLAYFRNRAPLDDSGMPKDRFSAEMPDATLATLKIQPSEPRDSAVYFCASGLFAPPDGEAQACQETQYFGPGTRLLVL.

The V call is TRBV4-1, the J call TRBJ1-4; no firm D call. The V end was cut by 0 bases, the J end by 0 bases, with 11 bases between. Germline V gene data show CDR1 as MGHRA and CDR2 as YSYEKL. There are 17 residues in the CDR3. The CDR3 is CASSQDLGMPTNEKLFF. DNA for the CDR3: TGCGCCAGCAGCCAAGATTTGGGGATGCCAACTAATGAAAAACTGTTTTTT.